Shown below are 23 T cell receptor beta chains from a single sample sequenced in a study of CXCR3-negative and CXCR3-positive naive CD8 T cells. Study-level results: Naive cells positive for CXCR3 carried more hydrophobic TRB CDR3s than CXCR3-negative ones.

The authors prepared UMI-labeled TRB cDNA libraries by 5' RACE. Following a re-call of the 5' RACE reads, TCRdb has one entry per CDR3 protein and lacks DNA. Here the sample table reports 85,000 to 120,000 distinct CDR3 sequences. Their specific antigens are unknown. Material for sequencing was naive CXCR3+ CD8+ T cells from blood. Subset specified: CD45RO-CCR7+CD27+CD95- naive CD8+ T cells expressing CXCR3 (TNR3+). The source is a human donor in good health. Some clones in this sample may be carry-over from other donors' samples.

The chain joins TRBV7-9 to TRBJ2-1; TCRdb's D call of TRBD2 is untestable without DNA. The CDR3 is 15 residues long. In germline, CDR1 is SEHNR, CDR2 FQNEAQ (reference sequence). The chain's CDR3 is CASSLASGMSNEQFF.

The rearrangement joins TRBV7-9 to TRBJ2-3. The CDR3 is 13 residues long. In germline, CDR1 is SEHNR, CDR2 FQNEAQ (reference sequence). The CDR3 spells CASSSIYGDTQYF. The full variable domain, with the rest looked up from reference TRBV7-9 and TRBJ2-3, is DTGVSQNPRHKITKRGQNVTFRCDPISEHNRLYWYRQTLGQGPEFLTYFQNEAQLEKSRLLSDRFSAERPKGSFSTLEIQRTEQGDSAMYLCASSSIYGDTQYFGPGTRLTVL.

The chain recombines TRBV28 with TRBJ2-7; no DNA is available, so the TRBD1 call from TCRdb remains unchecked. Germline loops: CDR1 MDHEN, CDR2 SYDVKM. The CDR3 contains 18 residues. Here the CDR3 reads CASSFSLEGRGRGDEQYF.

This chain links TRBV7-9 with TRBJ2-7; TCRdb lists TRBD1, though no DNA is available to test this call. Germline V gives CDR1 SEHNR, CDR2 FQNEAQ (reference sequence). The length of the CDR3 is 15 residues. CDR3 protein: CASSSAGTGAYEQYF.

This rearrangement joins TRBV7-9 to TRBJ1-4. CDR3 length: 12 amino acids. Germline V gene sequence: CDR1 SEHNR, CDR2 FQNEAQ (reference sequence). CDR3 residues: CASSPRNEKLFF.

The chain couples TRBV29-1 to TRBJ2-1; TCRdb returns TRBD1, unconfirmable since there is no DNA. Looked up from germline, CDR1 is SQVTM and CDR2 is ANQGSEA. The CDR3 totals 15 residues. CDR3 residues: CSVVFWWQGDNEQFF.

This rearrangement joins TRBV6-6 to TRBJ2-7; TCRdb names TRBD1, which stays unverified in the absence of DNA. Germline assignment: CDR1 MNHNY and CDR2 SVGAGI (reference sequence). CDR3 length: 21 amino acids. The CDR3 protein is CASSYSNFGDTGVLFSYEQYF.

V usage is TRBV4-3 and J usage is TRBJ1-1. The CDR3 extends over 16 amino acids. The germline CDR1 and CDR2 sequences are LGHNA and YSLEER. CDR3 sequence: CASSQVLDRPNTEAFF.

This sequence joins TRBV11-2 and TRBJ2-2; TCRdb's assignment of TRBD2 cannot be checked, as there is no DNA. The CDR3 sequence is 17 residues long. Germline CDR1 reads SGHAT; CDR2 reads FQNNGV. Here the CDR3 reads CASSPGWRGGDTGELFF.

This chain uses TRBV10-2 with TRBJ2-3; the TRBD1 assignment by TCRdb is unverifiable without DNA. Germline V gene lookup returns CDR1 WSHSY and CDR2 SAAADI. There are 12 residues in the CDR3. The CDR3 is CASSPPADTQYF.

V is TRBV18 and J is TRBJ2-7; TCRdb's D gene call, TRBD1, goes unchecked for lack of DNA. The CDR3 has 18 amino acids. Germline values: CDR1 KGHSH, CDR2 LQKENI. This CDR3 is CASSPLRPRTEEPYEQYF.

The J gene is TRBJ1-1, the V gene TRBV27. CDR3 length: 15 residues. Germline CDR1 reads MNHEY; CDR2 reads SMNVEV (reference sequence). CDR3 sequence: CASSLWGFGLAEAFF.

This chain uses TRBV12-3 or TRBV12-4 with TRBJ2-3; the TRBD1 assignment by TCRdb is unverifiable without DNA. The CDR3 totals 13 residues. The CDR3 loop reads CASRTGVADTQYF.

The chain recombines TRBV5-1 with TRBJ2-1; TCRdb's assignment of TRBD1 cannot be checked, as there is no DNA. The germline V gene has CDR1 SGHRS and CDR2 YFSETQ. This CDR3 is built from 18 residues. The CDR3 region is CASSPSPSGVKATSEQFF.

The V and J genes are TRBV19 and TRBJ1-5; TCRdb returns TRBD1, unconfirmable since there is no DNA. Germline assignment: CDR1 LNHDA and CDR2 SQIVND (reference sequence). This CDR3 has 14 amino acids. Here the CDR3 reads CASNDPGGNQPQHF.

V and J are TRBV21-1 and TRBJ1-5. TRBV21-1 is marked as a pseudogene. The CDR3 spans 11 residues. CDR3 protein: CASSEGWPQHF.

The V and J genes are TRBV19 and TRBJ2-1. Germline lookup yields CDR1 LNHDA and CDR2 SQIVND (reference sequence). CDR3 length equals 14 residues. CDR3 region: CASSIAFTYNEQFF.

This chain's CDR3 is CASSLSGNPNTEAFF. The chain is built from TRBV27 and TRBJ1-1. Germline assignment: CDR1 MNHEY and CDR2 SMNVEV (reference sequence). CDR3 length: 15 residues.

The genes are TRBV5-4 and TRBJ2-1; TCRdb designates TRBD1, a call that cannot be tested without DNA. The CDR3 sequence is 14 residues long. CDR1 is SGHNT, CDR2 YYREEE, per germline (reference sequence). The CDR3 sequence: CASSLSAGGGEQFF.

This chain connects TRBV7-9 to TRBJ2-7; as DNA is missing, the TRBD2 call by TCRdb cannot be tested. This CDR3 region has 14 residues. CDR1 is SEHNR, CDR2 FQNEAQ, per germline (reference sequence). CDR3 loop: CASSLTTLNYEQYF.

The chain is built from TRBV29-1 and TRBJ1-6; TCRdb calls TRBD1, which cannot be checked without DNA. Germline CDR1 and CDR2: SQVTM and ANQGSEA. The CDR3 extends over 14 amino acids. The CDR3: CSAPHKQVRSPLHF.

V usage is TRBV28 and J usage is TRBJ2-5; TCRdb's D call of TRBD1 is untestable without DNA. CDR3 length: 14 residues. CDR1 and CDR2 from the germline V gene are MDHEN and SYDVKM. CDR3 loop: CASSIWTGQETQYF.

This CDR3 is CASSLESGAFSETQYF. The J gene is TRBJ2-5, the V gene TRBV6-6; the TCRdb call, TRBD2, lacks DNA for checking. The germline CDR1 and CDR2 sequences are MNHNY and SVGAGI (reference sequence). The CDR3 contains 16 residues.